The next 17 T cell receptor beta chains were all read from a single sample in a study of T cells after yellow fever vaccination. MiXCR, run by TCRdb on the 5' RACE reads, gives a single entry per CDR3 protein. The sample has over 20,000 distinct CDR3 sequences, 4.5% to 5.5% seen once; the top ten hold 10% to 15%. The source material was PBMCs, either bulk or a sorted T-cell subset (CD4+, CD8+, memory, or dextramer-sorted; not recorded which), sampled 15 days after the yellow fever booster vaccination. Every receptor here comes from a man aged 25-45 years who received the YFV17D yellow fever vaccine.

This chain links TRBV20-1 with TRBJ2-3; no firm D call. V lost 7 bases to trimming and J lost 2 bases, with 16 bases between them. The germline V gene has CDR1 DFQATT and CDR2 SNEGSKA (reference sequence). The CDR3 has 14 amino acids. CDR3 sequence reads: CSVPNPDHTDTQYF. The CDR3 region has the DNA TGCAGTGTCCCTAATCCCGATCACACAGATACGCAGTATTTT.

This clonotype was seen repeatedly, ten times or more. The V gene is TRBV20-1, the J gene TRBJ1-1; no clear D. CDR1 DFQATT and CDR2 SNEGSKA come from the germline V gene (reference sequence). The CDR3 covers 10 residues. The ends were cut back, 0 bases at V and 11 bases at J, with 7 bases in the middle. This CDR3 is CSAREEGAFF. CDR3 nucleotide sequence: TGCAGTGCTAGAGAGGAAGGGGCTTTCTTT.

This clonotype was recorded at least ten times. V usage is TRBV7-2 and J usage is TRBJ2-1; 12 nucleotides line up with TRBD2. The CDR3 has 15 residues. The germline CDR1 and CDR2 sequences are SGHTA and FQGNSA. V gave up 1 base and J gave up 10 bases; unmatched junction bases: 5. As DNA, the CDR3 is TGTGCCAGCAGCTTAGTTTTTCTAGCGGGAGGGGAGCAGTTCTTC. The encoded protein is CASSLVFLAGGEQFF.

This clonotype was counted many times. This rearrangement joins TRBV12-3 or TRBV12-4 to TRBJ1-3; D is unresolved. The CDR3 contains 12 residues. Trimming shortened V by 7 bases and J by 4 bases, and 8 bases separated the two germline ends. The CDR3 is CASTKGGNTIYF. The CDR3 nucleotides read TGTGCCAGCACAAAGGGAGGAAACACCATATATTTT.

As to this clonotype: A read error may be the cause here, since a much bigger clone is one base away. The CDR3 DNA reads as TGCAGTGCTACTAGCGGGAGTTCCTACAATGACCAGTTCTTC. Encoded protein: CSATSGSSYNDQFF. This sequence joins TRBV20-1 and TRBJ2-1; the match to TRBD2 covers 10 bases. Germline CDR1 reads DFQATT; CDR2 reads SNEGSKA (reference sequence). The CDR3 extends over 14 amino acids.

This clonotype was counted ten times or more. V is TRBV6-5 and J is TRBJ2-3, with TRBD1 as a possible D gene (6 bases). With 5 bases removed from V and 4 bases from J, the gap between germline ends came to 19 bases. This CDR3 is built from 16 residues. CDR1 is MNHEY and CDR2 is SVGAGI in the germline V gene. CDR3 amino acids: CASSPLGTHGADTQYF. The CDR3 DNA sequence: TGTGCCAGCAGTCCCCTAGGGACACATGGGGCAGATACGCAGTATTTT.

This clonotype was picked up many times. This chain uses TRBV24-1 with TRBJ2-1, with 11 bases fitting TRBD2. The CDR3 sequence is 14 residues long. Trimming at V came to 10 bases and at J to 7 bases, leaving 8 bases not matched to a gene. CDR1 and CDR2 from the germline V gene are KGHDR and SFDVKD. CDR3 protein: CATETSGAPNEQFF. The CDR3 region has the DNA TGTGCCACGGAGACTAGCGGGGCCCCTAATGAGCAGTTCTTC.

This clonotype was detected many times. V usage is TRBV6-2 or TRBV6-3 and J usage is TRBJ1-6, with D unclear. The CDR3 totals 13 residues. CDR1 and CDR2 (germline): MNHEY, SVGEGT. V lost 6 bases, J lost 7 bases, and 10 bases lay in between. The CDR3 DNA reads as TGTGCCAGCAGCAACAGTTACAATTCACCCCTCCACTTT. Translation: CASSNSYNSPLHF.

This clonotype was observed many times. V gene TRBV20-1 combines with J gene TRBJ2-3; TRBD1 might be the D (5 bases). The CDR3 loop spans 16 amino acids. Per germline, CDR1 DFQATT and CDR2 SNEGSKA (reference sequence). V shed 5 bases and J shed 6 bases, with 24 bases lying between them. CDR3 bases: TGCAGTGCTGTTCGCCCGACAGAGTTTAAATCGGATACGCAGTATTTT. It codes for CSAVRPTEFKSDTQYF.

This clonotype was recorded many times. The chain employs TRBV7-2 and TRBJ2-7; D not certain. Trimming took off 5 bases at V and 2 bases at J, with 13 bases between the two ends. Germline V lookup: CDR1 SGHTA, CDR2 FQGNSA. This CDR3 is built from 14 residues. The chain's CDR3 is CASSPQAETYEQYF. In DNA form, the CDR3 reads TGTGCCAGCAGCCCCCAGGCGGAAACCTACGAGCAGTACTTC.

This clonotype was counted ten times or more. The chain carries TRBV7-9 and TRBJ2-2; TRBD2 matches at 9 bases. Trimming cost V 4 bases and J 2 bases; bases outside gene matches: 8. The CDR3 is made up of 17 amino acids. Germline V gene data show CDR1 as SEHNR and CDR2 as FQNEAQ (reference sequence). In DNA form, the CDR3 reads TGTGCCAGCAGCTGGGACACTAGCGGGTCCAACACCGGGGAGCTGTTTTTT. It specifies CASSWDTSGSNTGELFF.

This clonotype was observed at least ten times. This chain links TRBV29-1 with TRBJ2-3; 11 nucleotides match TRBD2. The ends lost 7 bases at V and 5 bases at J; junction bases unmatched: 2. Per germline, CDR1 SQVTM and CDR2 ANQGSEA. This CDR3 is built from 12 residues. CDR3 sequence (DNA): TGCAGCGGCGGGACTAGCGGAGATACGCAGTATTTT. It yields the protein CSGGTSGDTQYF.

This clonotype was seen at least ten times. CDR3 amino acids: CSVVRGGVNTEAFF. The CDR3 DNA is TGCAGCGTTGTGAGGGGTGGCGTGAACACTGAAGCTTTCTTT. The chain recombines TRBV29-1 with TRBJ1-1, with a possible D match to TRBD1 (5 bases). Germline V CDR1 and CDR2: SQVTM, ANQGSEA. V lost 4 bases, J lost 0 bases, and 12 bases lay in between. The CDR3 totals 14 residues.

The table lists this clonotype with many counts. The gene calls are TRBV7-2 and TRBJ1-1; no clear D. The CDR3 covers 14 residues. Trimming took 6 bases from V and 0 from J, leaving 11 bases between them. Germline loops: CDR1 SGHTA, CDR2 FQGNSA. The DNA of the CDR3 is TGTGCCAGCAGATTGACCCTCATGAACACTGAAGCTTTCTTT. Translation: CASRLTLMNTEAFF. Combining the CDR3 with reference TRBV7-2 and TRBJ1-1 gives the whole variable domain GAGVSQSPSNKVTEKGKDVELRCDPISGHTALYWYRQSLGQGLEFLIYFQGNSAPDKSGLPSDRFSAERTGGSVSTLTIQRTQQEDSAVYLCASRLTLMNTEAFFGQGTRLTVV.

This clonotype came up many times. The chain has TRBV20-1 and TRBJ2-7; 9 bases line up with TRBD1. CDR3 length equals 13 residues. Germline assignment: CDR1 DFQATT and CDR2 SNEGSKA (reference sequence). Trimming cost V 6 bases and J 5 bases; bases outside gene matches: 8. CDR3 residues: CSALQGARHEQYF. The CDR3 DNA is TGCAGTGCGCTACAGGGGGCCCGACACGAGCAGTACTTC.

This clonotype was counted many times. In DNA, the CDR3 is TGTGCCAGCAGCGCCCGGACTAGCGGGCGGGACACCGGGGAGCTGTTTTTT. This gives the protein CASSARTSGRDTGELFF. The chain couples TRBV5-5 to TRBJ2-2, with 11 bases identical to TRBD2. V gave up 4 bases and J gave up 3 bases; unmatched junction bases: 8. This CDR3 is 17 amino acids long. The germline gives CDR1 SGHKS, CDR2 YYEKEE (reference sequence).

This clonotype came up a few times. The chain recombines TRBV15 with TRBJ2-7; D perhaps matches TRBD2 (5 bases). CDR3 size: 14 residues. V lost 0 bases to trimming and J lost 3 bases, with 9 bases between them. CDR1 and CDR2 from the germline V gene are LNHNV and YYDKDF (reference sequence). The CDR3 nucleotides read TGTGCCACCAGCAGAGATAGAGGGATCTACGAGCAGTACTTC. Protein product: CATSRDRGIYEQYF.